These T cell receptor beta chains were read from a single sample in a study of CD8 T cells in ankylosing spondylitis. MiXCR was run by TCRdb on the 5' RACE reads, yielding one entry per CDR3 protein. The table has approximately 92,000 distinct CDR3 sequences, about 8.1% seen once. The sample comprised blood, either unsorted or a sorted T cell fraction (not recorded which). These receptors came from a male donor with ankylosing spondylitis or in good health (not recorded which). Each CDR3 is given without its conserved first and last residue.

cdr3_aa | j_call | v_call
ATNGQGFSYEQY | TRBJ2-7 | TRBV10-3
ASSFSPNNEQF | TRBJ2-1 | TRBV27
ASSPRQGKNTEAF | TRBJ1-1 | TRBV7-2
AGGTDSDTQY | TRBJ2-3 | TRBV21-1
ASSLGDRRRGTEAF | TRBJ1-1 | TRBV7-2
AWSVTGAYGYT | TRBJ1-2 | TRBV30
ASREAGVTDTQY | TRBJ2-3 | TRBV18
ASSPNSHSGNTIY | TRBJ1-3 | TRBV18
ASSAPVASGVETQY | TRBJ2-5 | TRBV2
AWSVYGNQPQH | TRBJ1-5 | TRBV30
ASSRGQGGGQPQH | TRBJ1-5 | TRBV3-1
ASSPGTGITYEQY | TRBJ2-7 | TRBV9
SVEDPGSSSYEQY | TRBJ2-7 | TRBV29-1
ASSLSAGASNTGELF | TRBJ2-2 | TRBV5-1
SARGQEYGYT | TRBJ1-2 | TRBV20-1
ASGEGASGVSYEQY | TRBJ2-7 | TRBV9
ASSVAGTTYNEQF | TRBJ2-1 | TRBV9
SVRQGPSTDTQY | TRBJ2-3 | TRBV20-1
ASSSAPGQGGYEQY | TRBJ2-7 | TRBV6-5
ASSLDYRDHEQY | TRBJ2-7 | TRBV5-1
ASSLVTKNIQY | TRBJ2-4 | TRBV7-2
SARDGRGQGSYNSPLH | TRBJ1-6 | TRBV20-1